This TCR beta chain was sequenced in a study of tumor-infiltrating lymphocytes in oesophageal squamous cell carcinoma. This CDR3 comprises 16 residues. V lost 8 bases to trimming and J lost 1 base; unmatched junction nucleotides: 8. Germline assignment: CDR1 MNHNS and CDR2 SASEGT. Each CDR3 protein is one row after TCRdb ran MiXCR on the PCR reads. The table lists just under 20,000 distinct CDR3 sequences, about 38% of them singletons, with about 10% in the top ten. The V gene is TRBV6-1, the J gene TRBJ2-7; TRBD2 aligns across 13 bases. The sequence was collected from a male donor with esophageal squamous cell carcinoma. Sequenced sample: normal esophageal tissue next to the tumor. The CDR3 DNA is TGTGCCAGCGCCAGGACTAGCGGGAGCACTTCCTACGAGCAGTACTTC. This translates into CASARTSGSTSYEQYF.